These T cell receptor beta chains were read from a single sample in a study of PD-L1 blockade in urothelial cancer. Clones were sequenced by immunoSEQ multiplex PCR, and TCRdb holds only the in-frame ones, with some missing. Of around 130,000 clones in the sample, 84% were seen once. Sequenced material: PBMCs, taken around atezolizumab (anti-PD-L1) treatment. These receptors all come from a man aged 50-59 years with urothelial cancer. Both conserved end residues are trimmed from each CDR3.

v_call: TRBV7-2
cdr3_aa: ASSSISGSYFNEQF

v_call: TRBV5-1
cdr3_aa: ASSLQDNNEQF

v_call: TRBV11-2
cdr3_aa: ASSRQGLNGYT

v_call: TRBV15
cdr3_aa: ATSRELAGGGDTQY

v_call: TRBV2
cdr3_aa: ASRDGTANSPLH

v_call: TRBV28
cdr3_aa: ASSFRGQGGDYGYT

v_call: TRBV11-3
cdr3_aa: ASSSWGRYNEQF

v_call: TRBV29-1
cdr3_aa: SAEGDSVYTDTQY

v_call: TRBV9
cdr3_aa: ASSPGTGGPYEQY

v_call: TRBV5-1
cdr3_aa: ASSSTGSGNTIY

v_call: TRBV6-1
cdr3_aa: ASSETSGIPLPEQY

v_call: TRBV5-8
cdr3_aa: ASTRGAQEKLF

v_call: TRBV2
cdr3_aa: ASSRLAADNEQF

v_call: TRBV5-5
cdr3_aa: ASSLDSFYGYT

v_call: TRBV28
cdr3_aa: ASSFSNWDRPYEQY

v_call: TRBV4-1
cdr3_aa: ASSQGLAGGGAYNEQF

v_call: TRBV5-1
cdr3_aa: ASSSDPHRSNEQF

v_call: TRBV7-9
cdr3_aa: ASSLAGTPGSYF

v_call: TRBV2
cdr3_aa: ASHDGATGELF

v_call: TRBV5-4
cdr3_aa: ASSTGQGYYNEQF

v_call: TRBV5-1
cdr3_aa: ASRLTGQGSAYEQY

v_call: TRBV30
cdr3_aa: AWKKRAGDGEQY

v_call: TRBV29-1
cdr3_aa: SVSWTRAYEQY

v_call: TRBV27
cdr3_aa: ASSLFGGETQY

v_call: TRBV15
cdr3_aa: ATSRTESYNEQF

v_call: TRBV7-2
cdr3_aa: ASSLGGSAFAQY

v_call: TRBV7-8
cdr3_aa: ASKAPNQPQH